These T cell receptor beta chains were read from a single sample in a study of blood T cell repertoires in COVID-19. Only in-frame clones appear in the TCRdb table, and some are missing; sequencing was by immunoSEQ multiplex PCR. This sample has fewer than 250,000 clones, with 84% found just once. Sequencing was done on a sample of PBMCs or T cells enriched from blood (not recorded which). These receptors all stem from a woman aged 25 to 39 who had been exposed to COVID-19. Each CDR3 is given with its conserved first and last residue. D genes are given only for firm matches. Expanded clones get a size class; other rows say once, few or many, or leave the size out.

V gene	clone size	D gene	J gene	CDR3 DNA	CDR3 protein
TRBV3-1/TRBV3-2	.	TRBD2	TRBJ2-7	TGTGCCAGCAGCCATACTAGCGGGTCTTACGAGCAGTACTTC	CASSHTSGSYEQYF
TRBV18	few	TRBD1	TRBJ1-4	TGTGCCAGCTCACCGGGACAGGGGGAGTCTGAAAAACTGTTTTTT	CASSPGQGESEKLFF
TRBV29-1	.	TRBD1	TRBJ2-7	TGCAGCGTTGAGTGGGACAGGGACTACGAGCAGTACTTC	CSVEWDRDYEQYF
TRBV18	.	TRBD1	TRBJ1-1	TGTGCCAGCTCACCGGGACAGGGGGCGGGGGAAGCTTTCTTT	CASSPGQGAGEAFF
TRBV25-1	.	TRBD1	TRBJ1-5	TGTGCCAGCAGCTTACAGGGGGGTCAGCCCCAGCATTTT	CASSLQGGQPQHF
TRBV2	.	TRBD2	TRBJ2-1	TGTGCCAGCAGTGAAATCGCGGGGGGTTACAATGAGCAGTTCTTC	CASSEIAGGYNEQFF
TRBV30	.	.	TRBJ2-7	TGTGCCTGGAGAGCAACCTACGAGCAGTACTTC	CAWRATYEQYF
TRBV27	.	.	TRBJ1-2	TGTGCCAGCAGACCCGGGACTCCGGATGGCTACACCTTC	CASRPGTPDGYTF
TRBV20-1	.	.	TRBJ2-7	TGCAGTGCTAGCGGTCTCGATGAGCAGTACTTC	CSASGLDEQYF
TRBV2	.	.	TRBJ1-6	TGTGCCAGCAGTGAATTTGACGGGAGCTCCTATAATTCACCCCTCCACTTT	CASSEFDGSSYNSPLHF
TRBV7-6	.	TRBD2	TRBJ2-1	TGTGCCAGCAGCATTAGCGGGGGGGCCTACAATGAGCAGTTCTTC	CASSISGGAYNEQFF
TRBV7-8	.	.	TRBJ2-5	TGTGCCAGCAGCTTAGTGGCTAGAACGGAGACCCAGTACTTC	CASSLVARTETQYF
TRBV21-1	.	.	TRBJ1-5	TGTGCCAGCAGCAAAAGGGGTACTAGCAATCAGCCCCAGCATTTT	CASSKRGTSNQPQHF
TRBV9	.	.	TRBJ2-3	TGTGCCAGCAGCGTACTCGCTAATATAGATACGCAGTATTTT	CASSVLANIDTQYF
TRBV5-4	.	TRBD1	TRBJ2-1	TGTGCCAGCAGCTTGGGACAGGGGGCGGGAAATGAGCAGTTCTTC	CASSLGQGAGNEQFF
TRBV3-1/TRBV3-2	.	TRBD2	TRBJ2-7	TGTGCCAGCAGGGAACTAGCGGGGGTTGGAGAGCAGTACTTC	CASRELAGVGEQYF
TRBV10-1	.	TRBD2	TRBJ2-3	TGCGCCAGCAGCGGGGGGACAGATACGCAGTATTTT	CASSGGTDTQYF
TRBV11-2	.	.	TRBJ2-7	TGTGCCAGCAGCGCAGGGACATATCAGATCTACGAGCAGTACTTC	CASSAGTYQIYEQYF
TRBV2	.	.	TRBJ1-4	TGTGCCAGCAATGCTGGGCGAGATAATGAAAAACTGTTTTTT	CASNAGRDNEKLFF
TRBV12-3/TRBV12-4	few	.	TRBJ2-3	TGTGCCAGCAGACTCACAGATACGCAGTATTTT	CASRLTDTQYF
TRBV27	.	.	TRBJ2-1	TGTGCCAGCACTCAGGAGGGTGAGCAGTTCTTC	CASTQEGEQFF
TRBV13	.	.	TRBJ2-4	TGTGCCAGCAGCTTAGTCCCTGAAAACATTCAGTACTTC	CASSLVPENIQYF
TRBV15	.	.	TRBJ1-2	TGTGCCACCAGCAGAGGGGGGGGGCTCTATGGCTACACCTTC	CATSRGGGLYGYTF
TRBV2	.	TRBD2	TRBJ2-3	TGTGCCAGCAGTGAGTGGCTAGCGGGGGCCATTTACCCAGATACGCAGTATTTT	CASSEWLAGAIYPDTQYF
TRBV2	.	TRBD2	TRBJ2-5	TGTGCCAGCAGTGAAAGACTAGCGGGGGTAGAGACCCAGTACTTC	CASSERLAGVETQYF
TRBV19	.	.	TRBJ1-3	TGTGCCAGTAGTATAGAGAGGAGCAGAGCCTCTGGAAACACCATATATTTT	CASSIERSRASGNTIYF
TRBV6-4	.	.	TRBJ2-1	TGTGCCAGCAGTGACGACTTACTTAATGAGCAGTTCTTC	CASSDDLLNEQFF
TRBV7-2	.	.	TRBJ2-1	TGTGCCAGCACCAAAAGTCAACTAGCCCTCTTTAATGAGCAGTTCTTC	CASTKSQLALFNEQFF
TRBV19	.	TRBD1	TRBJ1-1	TGTGCCAGTACCCCGGGACAGGGGAAACCCACTGAAGCTTTCTTT	CASTPGQGKPTEAFF